The 25 T cell receptor beta chains given below trace back to one sample, sequenced in a study of Graves' ophthalmopathy and Graves' hyperthyroidism. The TCR beta CDR3 regions underwent amplification from RNA transcripts. RT-PCR with HTBI primers came first, then second-round multiplex PCR. TCRdb re-called the multiplex PCR reads through MiXCR, storing one row per CDR3 protein. The table shows about 700,000 distinct CDR3 sequences, with 40% occurring only once. The specimen sequenced was peripheral blood. These receptors came from an adult man with Graves' ophthalmopathy.

The chain employs TRBV12-3 or TRBV12-4 and TRBJ1-5; D is uncertain. The length of the CDR3 is 16 residues. The V and J ends lost 3 bases and 0 bases respectively, with 12 bases between them. As DNA, the CDR3 is TGTGCCAGCAGTTTCTCCCAAATCAATAGCAATCAGCCCCAGCATTTT. Protein: CASSFSQINSNQPQHF.

This chain links TRBV7-3 with TRBJ1-2; perhaps TRBD1 as D (6 bases). Germline V lookup: CDR1 SGHTA, CDR2 FQGTGA. With 6 bases removed from V and 4 bases from J, the gap between germline ends came to 21 bases. This CDR3 region has 16 residues. For the CDR3, the DNA is TGTGCCAGCAGTTTATGGGCGGGGGAAGGGGGCTATGGCTACACCTTC. It specifies CASSLWAGEGGYGYTF.

This clonotype was observed many times. V and J are TRBV15 and TRBJ1-5; a weak D match, TRBD1 (5 bases). The CDR3 runs to 14 residues. Germline V gene data show CDR1 as LNHNV and CDR2 as YYDKDF (reference sequence). With 6 bases removed from V and 4 bases from J, the gap between germline ends came to 13 bases. Written as DNA, the CDR3 is TGTGCCACCAGACGGGGGGGGGTGAATCAGCCCCAGCATTTT. Translating gives CATRRGGVNQPQHF. The full variable domain, in which reference TRBV15 and TRBJ1-5 provide the parts outside the CDR3, is DAMVIQNPRYQVTQFGKPVTLSCSQTLNHNVMYWYQQKSSQAPKLLFHYYDKDFNNEADTPDNFQSRRPNTSFCFLDIRSPGLGDTAMYLCATRRGGVNQPQHFGDGTRLSIL.

As concerns this clonotype: A much larger clone lies one base from this, so it may be a read error. The chain has TRBV20-1 and TRBJ2-5; 9 bases align to TRBD1. The CDR3 contains 13 residues. J gave up 5 bases and V 1 base, and 2 bases lay outside the gene matches. Germline CDR1 reads DFQATT; CDR2 reads SNEGSKA (reference sequence). In DNA form, the CDR3 reads TGCAGTGCTAGAGGGACAGGGGTGGAGACCCAGTACTTC. It translates to CSARGTGVETQYF.

As regards this clonotype: Relative to the germline gene, one junction end is altered; a read error may explain this. The rearrangement uses TRBV7-6 and TRBJ1-1; perhaps TRBD1 as D (5 bases). Germline V gene lookup returns CDR1 SGHVS and CDR2 FNYEAQ. The CDR3 runs 15 residues. The DNA of the CDR3 is TGTGCCAGCTCACAACTCGACCTCAAGGACACTGAGGCTTTCTTT. Its translation is CASSQLDLKDTEAFF.

Details on this clonotype: This CDR3 fails to terminate in the conserved phenylalanine or tryptophan, so it likely reflects a read error. Because the CDR3's place on the DNA is in doubt, the DNA is left out and the CDR3 is given as listed by TCRdb. The chain links TRBV9 to TRBJ2-2; the D segment call TRBD2 is taken from the table without a DNA check. Looked up from germline, CDR1 is SGDLS and CDR2 is YYNGEE. The CDR3 is 9 residues long, ends included. The CDR3 is CASSLSGIA.

This clonotype was recorded at least ten times. The rearrangement uses TRBV12-3 or TRBV12-4 and TRBJ1-2; no definite D call. The CDR3 loop spans 12 amino acids. Deletions cut 6 bases from V and 4 bases from J, with 9 bases between. The CDR3 nucleotides read TGTGCCAGCAGCCCGATGGGCTATGGCTACACCTTC. Protein: CASSPMGYGYTF.

This clonotype was seen ten or more times. The chain combines TRBV10-3 with TRBJ2-5; 8 bases match TRBD2. V was clipped by 4 bases and J by 4 bases; unmatched bases: 14. CDR1 is ENHRY, CDR2 SYGVKD, per germline. This CDR3 is 17 amino acids long. The CDR3 here is CAISGEGNSGISETQYF. CDR3 DNA: TGTGCCATCAGTGGAGAAGGGAATAGCGGGATTTCAGAGACCCAGTACTTC.

A few counts support this clonotype. The V gene is TRBV20-1, the J gene TRBJ2-5; 12 bases are shared with TRBD1. The CDR3 contains 15 residues. Germline values: CDR1 DFQATT, CDR2 SNEGSKA (reference sequence). The V segment lost 0 bases and the J segment 5 bases; nucleotides outside the gene matches: 4. The CDR3 is CSARERDRGLETQYF. DNA of the CDR3: TGCAGTGCTAGAGAAAGGGACAGGGGGCTTGAGACCCAGTACTTC.

This clonotype appeared many times. This chain links TRBV20-1 with TRBJ2-6, with 7 nucleotides matching TRBD2. The CDR3 is 12 amino acids. CDR1 DFQATT and CDR2 SNEGSKA come from the germline V gene (reference sequence). V trimming: 6 bases; J trimming: 8 bases; junction bases outside the gene matches: 4. The CDR3 here is CSAIGGSNVLTF. The CDR3 DNA sequence: TGCAGTGCCATCGGGGGGTCCAACGTCCTGACTTTC.

This clonotype has at least ten counts. The V gene is TRBV29-1, the J gene TRBJ1-2, with D possibly being TRBD1 (6 bases). The CDR3 runs to 12 residues. Germline CDR1 is SQVTM and CDR2 is ANQGSEA. The germline V and J ends were trimmed by 7 bases and 2 bases, with 11 bases remaining between them. This chain's CDR3 is CSAERGNYGYTF. CDR3 sequence (DNA): TGCAGCGCGGAAAGGGGGAACTATGGCTACACCTTC.

This clonotype has a handful of counts. This chain links TRBV7-9 with TRBJ2-6, with D perhaps being TRBD1 or TRBD2 (6 bases each). Germline V lookup: CDR1 SEHNR, CDR2 FQNEAQ (reference sequence). The CDR3 length is 18 residues. Trimming stripped 8 bases from V and 0 bases from J, with 20 bases between. The CDR3: CASVPGDSLYSGANVLTF. CDR3 coding DNA: TGTGCCAGCGTTCCAGGGGACTCATTATACTCTGGGGCCAACGTCCTGACTTTC.

Many counts were recorded for this clonotype. For the CDR3, the DNA is TGTGCCAGCAGCTTGATGACAGACCAAGAGACCCAGTACTTC. Translation: CASSLMTDQETQYF. V and J are TRBV5-4 and TRBJ2-5; TRBD1 might be the D (5 bases). Germline V gene sequence: CDR1 SGHNT, CDR2 YYREEE (reference sequence). With 1 base removed from V and 0 bases from J, the gap between germline ends came to 7 bases. The CDR3 spans 14 residues.

As regards this clonotype: Mismatch with germline at one junction end may stem from a read error. This rearrangement joins TRBV20-1 to TRBJ2-5; 11 nucleotides match TRBD2. From germline, CDR1 is DFQATT and CDR2 SNEGSKA (reference sequence). CDR3 length: 15 residues. CDR3 in DNA: TGCAGTGCTAGAGATATAGCGGGAGGGCAAGAGACCCGGTACTTC. Its translation: CSARDIAGGQETRYF.

The genes are TRBV7-3 and TRBJ1-1; TRBD1 aligns across 7 bases. Per germline, CDR1 SGHTA and CDR2 FQGTGA. This CDR3 has 13 residues. With V trimmed by 1 base and J by 7 bases, 3 bases remained unmatched. The CDR3 loop reads CASSLRRQGEAFF. The CDR3 DNA sequence: TGTGCCAGCAGCTTAAGACGACAGGGTGAAGCTTTCTTT.

This clonotype was seen repeatedly, ten times or more. The chain carries TRBV4-3 and TRBJ1-2; no reliable D call. The germline V gene encodes CDR1 LGHNA and CDR2 YSLEER. Between the trimmed V and J ends, which lost 1 base and 5 bases, there was a span of 8 bases. The CDR3 spans 13 residues. The CDR3 DNA reads TGCGCCAGCAGCCAAGGGACGGCTTATGGCTACACCTTC. It is translated as CASSQGTAYGYTF.

The chain couples TRBV12-3 or TRBV12-4 to TRBJ2-7, with TRBD1 matching 7 bases. Trimming took 3 bases from V and 6 from J; bases not matched to a gene: 8. The CDR3 sequence is 14 residues long. CDR3 region: CASSLGTADSEQYF. The CDR3 coding sequence is TGTGCCAGCAGTTTGGGGACAGCCGATTCCGAGCAGTACTTC.

This clonotype appeared once. V usage is TRBV29-1 and J usage is TRBJ1-1; 10 nucleotides line up with TRBD1. Germline CDR1 is SQVTM and CDR2 is ANQGSEA. This CDR3 contains 13 residues. V shed 6 bases, J shed 5 bases, and the junction held 6 bases outside the gene matches. CDR3 loop: CSVDPGQGTEAFF. Here the CDR3 DNA reads TGCAGCGTGGATCCGGGACAGGGGACTGAAGCTTTCTTT.

CDR3 region: CASSGRTGGRETQYF. CDR3 nucleotides: TGTGCCAGCAGCGGCAGAACAGGGGGCAGGGAGACCCAGTACTTC. The chain couples TRBV9 to TRBJ2-5; 9 bases fit TRBD1. V trimming: 3 bases; J trimming: 5 bases; junction bases outside the gene matches: 8. The germline V gene encodes CDR1 SGDLS and CDR2 YYNGEE. There are 15 residues in the CDR3.

The sample holds a few counts of this clonotype. V is TRBV20-1 and J is TRBJ2-5; D is unclear. The germline V and J ends were trimmed by 2 bases and 3 bases, with 7 bases remaining between them. This CDR3 comprises 12 residues. Germline V lookup: CDR1 DFQATT, CDR2 SNEGSKA (reference sequence). DNA of the CDR3: TGCAGTGCTAGAAAGAGCGAAGAGACCCAGTACTTC. Its protein product is CSARKSEETQYF.

The gene calls are TRBV10-1 and TRBJ1-2, with D perhaps matching TRBD1 (6 bases). CDR1 is WNHNN, CDR2 SYGVQD, per germline (reference sequence). Trimming removed 2 bases from V and 5 bases from J, with 15 bases in between. The CDR3 runs to 15 residues. In nucleotides, the CDR3 is TGCGCCAGCAGTGAGGAGGAGGGGGGTGGTTATGGCTACACCTTC. Its protein is CASSEEEGGGYGYTF.

The chain employs TRBV5-4 and TRBJ2-5; the D call may be TRBD1 or TRBD2 (6 bases each). The CDR3 is 14 residues long. V shed 4 bases and J shed 2 bases, with 12 bases lying between them. CDR1 and CDR2 from the germline V gene are SGHNT and YYREEE (reference sequence). The CDR3 DNA reads TGTGCCAGCAGCAACGGAGGGGGACAAGAGACCCAGTACTTC. Translation: CASSNGGGQETQYF.

The sample holds many counts of this clonotype. The chain carries TRBV7-2 and TRBJ1-1; no reliable D call. The V and J ends lost 5 bases and 1 base respectively, with 8 bases between them. From germline, CDR1 is SGHTA and CDR2 FQGNSA. The CDR3 consists of 13 residues. CDR3 residues: CASSTLRNTEAFF. CDR3 DNA: TGTGCCAGCAGCACCCTCCGGAACACTGAAGCTTTCTTT.

The chain couples TRBV7-9 to TRBJ2-5; perhaps TRBD2 as D (6 bases). Trimming cost V 5 bases and J 6 bases, with 13 bases left between them. This CDR3 has 13 amino acids. CDR1 SEHNR and CDR2 FQNEAQ come from the germline V gene (reference sequence). CDR3 sequence reads: CASSDRGGKTQYF. The DNA for the CDR3 is TGTGCCAGCAGCGACCGGGGCGGGAAGACCCAGTACTTC.

This clonotype occurred many times. The chain employs TRBV10-3 and TRBJ1-1; D is possibly TRBD1 (6 bases). The V gene lost 11 bases and the J gene lost 3 bases, with 16 bases spanning the gap. Germline V lookup: CDR1 ENHRY, CDR2 SYGVKD. This CDR3 spans 13 amino acids. The CDR3 sequence is CAVSGAGDTEAFF. The DNA for the CDR3 is TGTGCCGTATCAGGGGCTGGGGACACTGAAGCTTTCTTT.